The 19 T cell receptor beta chains in this list originate from one sample, sequenced in a study of CD8 T cells in Susac syndrome. RNA totalling about 0.45 to 1 ug underwent reverse transcription with random hexamers. TCRdb recomputed calls from the immunoSEQ multiplex PCR reads with MiXCR, one row per CDR3 protein. The data contain some 190,000 distinct CDR3 sequences, approximately 96% of them singletons. Sequenced material: CD4+ T cells from PBMCs. All receptors derive from a human donor with multiple sclerosis.

A single count supports this clonotype. The chain couples TRBV20-1 to TRBJ1-6; TRBD1 agrees at 8 bases. V lost 0 bases and J lost 8; bases outside the gene matches: 6. The CDR3 length is 15 residues. Germline loops: CDR1 DFQATT, CDR2 SNEGSKA (reference sequence). The CDR3 nucleotides are TGCAGTGCTAGAGATTCCGGACAGGGTGATTCACCCCTCCACTTT. Its protein product is CSARDSGQGDSPLHF.

The chain couples TRBV28 to TRBJ2-1; the match to TRBD2 covers 12 bases. The CDR3 consists of 16 residues. J was trimmed by 7 bases and V by 4 bases; bases with no gene match: 8. Germline V gene data show CDR1 as MDHEN and CDR2 as SYDVKM. The CDR3 DNA reads as TGTGCCAGCAGTTATCCTAGCGGGGGGGCCAAGAATGAGCAGTTCTTC. Translated, it gives CASSYPSGGAKNEQFF.

The chain employs TRBV20-1 and TRBJ2-1, with TRBD2 matching 8 bases. Looked up from germline, CDR1 is DFQATT and CDR2 is SNEGSKA (reference sequence). V trimming: 2 bases; J trimming: 4 bases; junction bases outside the gene matches: 4. This CDR3 is 14 amino acids long. The CDR3 loop reads CSARKAGGYNEQFF. The CDR3 nucleotides are TGCAGTGCTAGAAAGGCGGGGGGATACAATGAGCAGTTCTTC.

CDR3 bases: TGTGCCAGCTCACTAGACCTCCGGGACTCCGGGGAAGATACGCAGTATTTT. Translated, it gives CASSLDLRDSGEDTQYF. V and J are TRBV18 and TRBJ2-3; weak D call: TRBD2 (6 bases). Trimming took 4 bases from V and 5 from J, leaving 22 bases between them. The CDR3 is made up of 17 amino acids. From germline, CDR1 is KGHSH and CDR2 LQKENI.

The rearrangement joins TRBV7-2 to TRBJ2-5; D possibly corresponds to TRBD1 (5 bases). V was trimmed by 10 bases and J by 3 bases, leaving 15 bases between them. The CDR3 is 13 amino acids. The germline CDR1 and CDR2 sequences are SGHTA and FQGNSA. The CDR3 loop reads CATRQQPKETQYF. The CDR3 nucleotides read TGTGCCACCCGACAGCAGCCAAAAGAGACCCAGTACTTC. Complete variable domain (other parts from reference TRBV7-2 and TRBJ2-5): GAGVSQSPSNKVTEKGKDVELRCDPISGHTALYWYRQSLGQGLEFLIYFQGNSAPDKSGLPSDRFSAERTGGSVSTLTIQRTQQEDSAVYLCATRQQPKETQYFGPGTRLLVL.

The V gene is TRBV20-1, the J gene TRBJ2-1; D is perhaps TRBD2 (5 bases). V was cut by 6 bases and J by 7 bases, with 19 bases left in between. This CDR3 has 14 residues. CDR1 is DFQATT and CDR2 is SNEGSKA in the germline V gene (reference sequence). This CDR3 is CSAKWPSPGNEQFF. The CDR3 DNA is TGCAGTGCAAAGTGGCCAAGCCCGGGGAATGAGCAGTTCTTC.

This chain uses TRBV13 with TRBJ1-2; D is unresolved. This CDR3 region has 12 residues. CDR1 and CDR2 (germline): PRHDT, FYEKMQ (reference sequence). V gave up 3 bases and J gave up 2 bases, with 4 bases separating them. The CDR3 DNA reads TGTGCCAGCAGCTTGGGAAACTATGGCTACACCTTC. It encodes CASSLGNYGYTF. Drawing the rest from reference TRBV13 and TRBJ1-2, the complete variable domain is AAGVIQSPRHLIKEKRETATLKCYPIPRHDTVYWYQQGPGQDPQFLISFYEKMQSDKGSIPDRFSAQQFSDYHSELNMSSLELGDSALYFCASSLGNYGYTFGSGTRLTVV.

This clonotype was picked up one time. J is TRBJ2-7 and V is TRBV5-6; D is ambiguous. This CDR3 region has 15 residues. V lost 0 bases to trimming and J lost 0 bases, with 10 bases between them. CDR1 and CDR2 from the germline V gene are SGHDT and YYEEEE. The CDR3 DNA reads TGTGCCAGCAGCTTGGGAGACGTAAGCTCCTACGAGCAGTACTTC. The encoded protein is CASSLGDVSSYEQYF.

The chain couples TRBV12-3 or TRBV12-4 to TRBJ1-2; the D is unclear. The CDR3 has 12 amino acids. Between the trimmed V and J ends, which lost 1 base and 6 bases, there was a span of 6 bases. The CDR3 protein is CASSLGRDGYTF. DNA for the CDR3: TGTGCCAGCAGTTTAGGTAGGGATGGCTACACCTTC.

V gene TRBV29-1 combines with J gene TRBJ2-3, with 8 bases that match TRBD2. Trimming cost V 6 bases and J 0 bases; bases outside gene matches: 8. CDR1 and CDR2 (germline): SQVTM, ANQGSEA. There are 15 residues in the CDR3. The CDR3 region has the DNA TGCAGCGTCGTAATAGCGGGACCTAGCACAGATACGCAGTATTTT. This translates into CSVVIAGPSTDTQYF.

The chain uses TRBV5-1 and TRBJ2-7; D may be TRBD1 (6 bases). This CDR3 contains 13 residues. The V end lost 5 bases, the J end lost 4 bases, and 13 bases lay between the germline ends. Germline CDR1 is SGHRS and CDR2 is YFSETQ. The CDR3 protein is CASRRDTLYEQYF. As DNA, the CDR3 is TGCGCCAGCAGGAGGGACACCCTATACGAGCAGTACTTC.

There are a few counts of this clonotype. The chain carries TRBV15 and TRBJ2-1; no reliable D call. The CDR3 loop spans 9 amino acids. Germline V gene lookup returns CDR1 LNHNV and CDR2 YYDKDF (reference sequence). Trimming took off 8 bases at V and 11 bases at J, with 7 bases between the two ends. The CDR3, as DNA: TGTGCCACCCGGCGTAAGCAGTTCTTC. This encodes CATRRKQFF.

The chain joins TRBV6-5 to TRBJ2-3; a possible D gene is TRBD1 (7 bases). Germline CDR1 is MNHEY and CDR2 is SVGAGI. The CDR3 runs to 17 residues. Between the trimmed V and J ends, which lost 4 bases and 7 bases, there was a span of 24 bases. The CDR3 region is CASSSGWGAGGRHTQYF. CDR3 nucleotide sequence: TGTGCCAGCAGTTCGGGATGGGGGGCAGGGGGGAGGCATACGCAGTATTTT.

The chain uses TRBV30 and TRBJ1-1; D gene uncertain. The V gene's germline CDR1 is GTSNPN and CDR2 SVGIG (reference sequence). V was pared by 2 bases and J by 0 bases, with 7 bases between. This CDR3 contains 13 residues. The CDR3 bases are TGTGCCTGGAGTTTTCGGGTGAACACTGAAGCTTTCTTT. This codes for CAWSFRVNTEAFF.

V gene TRBV29-1 combines with J gene TRBJ2-5; no firm D call. CDR3 length: 12 amino acids. Germline V gene lookup returns CDR1 SQVTM and CDR2 ANQGSEA. V was clipped by 6 bases and J by 6 bases, with 14 bases between them. The CDR3 loop is CSVAVSAKTQYF. CDR3 bases: TGCAGCGTCGCCGTGAGTGCGAAGACCCAGTACTTC.

The V gene is TRBV6-2 or TRBV6-3, the J gene TRBJ2-7; 7 nucleotides align to TRBD1. With V trimmed by 6 bases and J by 7 bases, 15 bases remained unmatched. This CDR3 spans 15 amino acids. CDR1 is MNHEY and CDR2 is SVGEGT in the germline V gene. Here the CDR3 DNA reads TGTGCCAGCAGAGAAGGGGACAGCCAGCTTGAGGAGCAGTACTTC. Translating it yields CASREGDSQLEEQYF.

The rearrangement links TRBV24-1 to TRBJ2-1; 9 bases line up with TRBD1. The ends lost 5 bases at V and 9 bases at J; junction bases unmatched: 7. Germline-derived CDR1 and CDR2 are KGHDR and SFDVKD. This CDR3 has 14 amino acids. CDR3 protein: CATSAAQGAGEQFF. DNA for the CDR3: TGTGCCACCAGTGCGGCACAGGGGGCGGGTGAGCAGTTCTTC.

The chain couples TRBV4-2 to TRBJ2-1; the D gene is possibly TRBD2 (5 bases). Germline CDR1 reads LGHNA; CDR2 reads YNFKEQ. Trimming removed 8 bases from V and 9 bases from J, with 11 bases in between. The length of the CDR3 is 11 residues. In nucleotides, the CDR3 is TGTGCCAGCGGCGCCGGAGGTGAGCAGTTCTTC. Its protein product is CASGAGGEQFF.

The rearrangement joins TRBV6-2 or TRBV6-3 to TRBJ2-3; either TRBD1 or TRBD2 may fit D (5 bases each). In germline, CDR1 is MNHEY, CDR2 SVGEGT. Trimming shortened V by 5 bases and J by 2 bases, and 14 bases separated the two germline ends. This CDR3 has 15 amino acids. The CDR3 spells CASSGTVGNTDTQYF. As DNA, the CDR3 is TGTGCCAGCAGTGGGACGGTCGGGAACACAGATACGCAGTATTTT.